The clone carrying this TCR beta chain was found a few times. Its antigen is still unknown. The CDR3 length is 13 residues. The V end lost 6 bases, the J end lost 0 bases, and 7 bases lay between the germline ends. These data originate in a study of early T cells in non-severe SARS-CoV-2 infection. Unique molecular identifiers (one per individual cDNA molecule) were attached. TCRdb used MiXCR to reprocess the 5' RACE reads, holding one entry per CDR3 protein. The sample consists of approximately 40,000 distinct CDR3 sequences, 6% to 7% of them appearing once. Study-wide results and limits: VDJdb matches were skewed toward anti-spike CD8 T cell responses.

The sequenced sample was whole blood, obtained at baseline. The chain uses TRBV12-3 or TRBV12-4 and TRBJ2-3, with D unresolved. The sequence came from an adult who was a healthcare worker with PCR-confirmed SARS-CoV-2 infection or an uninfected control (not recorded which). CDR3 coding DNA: TGTGCCAGCAGGGAGACTAGCACAGATACGCAGTATTTT. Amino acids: CASRETSTDTQYF.